This TCR beta chain was found in a study of cytomegalovirus exposure and HLA in healthy donors. In the PCR, 60 Vbeta and 13 Jbeta primers were used. Repertoires were generated with immunoSEQ multiplex PCR, while TCRdb's copy carries only in-frame clones and drops some. The sample lists hundreds of thousands of clones, 75% to 90% occurring once. The CDR3 has 15 residues. V lost 0 bases, J lost 6 bases, and 5 bases stayed unmatched. Germline V gene data show CDR1 as SGDLS and CDR2 as YYNGEE. This clone came up a few times. The chain recombines TRBV9 with TRBJ2-3; TRBD2 matches at 9 bases. The TCR comes from a boy aged 2 to 9 in good health and CMV-seronegative. Material: PBMCs. As DNA, the CDR3 is TGTGCCAGCAGCGTAGATGGCGGGGGGGCTGATACGCAGTATTTT. Translated, it gives CASSVDGGGADTQYF.